The 21 T cell receptor beta chains listed next were all sequenced from one sample in a study of blood T cell repertoires in COVID-19. Assay: immunoSEQ multiplex PCR; the TCRdb copy retains only in-frame clones and omits some. The table includes under 80,000 clones, about 78% detected once. Material: peripheral blood. The source of these receptors is a man older than 75 with active or convalescent COVID-19.

This chain links TRBV7-2 with TRBJ2-7, with unresolved D. V was trimmed by 7 bases and J by 2 bases, leaving 12 bases between them. Looked up from germline, CDR1 is SGHTA and CDR2 is FQGNSA. The CDR3 runs 13 residues. Here the CDR3 DNA reads TGTGCCAGCACTCCCTTTAACACCTACGAGCAGTACTTC. Its protein is CASTPFNTYEQYF. The full variable domain, rest sourced from reference TRBV7-2 and TRBJ2-7, is GAGVSQSPSNKVTEKGKDVELRCDPISGHTALYWYRQSLGQGLEFLIYFQGNSAPDKSGLPSDRFSAERTGGSVSTLTIQRTQQEDSAVYLCASTPFNTYEQYFGPGTRLTVT.

The rearrangement uses TRBV5-1 and TRBJ2-3, with 10 bases that match TRBD2. CDR1 and CDR2 (germline): SGHRS, YFSETQ. V shed 5 bases, J shed 3 bases, and the junction held 3 bases outside the gene matches. This CDR3 region has 14 residues. In nucleotides, the CDR3 is TGCGCCAGCAGAGGACTAGCGGAAACAGATACGCAGTATTTT. Translated, it gives CASRGLAETDTQYF.

The gene calls are TRBV9 and TRBJ2-1; 7 bases map to TRBD2. V trimming: 7 bases; J trimming: 6 bases; junction bases outside the gene matches: 7. This CDR3 comprises 13 residues. Looked up from germline, CDR1 is SGDLS and CDR2 is YYNGEE. This chain's CDR3 is CASGEGPSNEQFF. CDR3 DNA sequence: TGTGCCAGCGGGGAGGGGCCAAGCAATGAGCAGTTCTTC.

The V gene is TRBV19, the J gene TRBJ1-6; the match to TRBD1 covers 10 bases. V lost 7 bases, J lost 10 bases, and 7 bases stayed unmatched. The CDR3 consists of 14 residues. Germline values: CDR1 LNHDA, CDR2 SQIVND (reference sequence). The CDR3 region has the DNA TGTGCCAGTAAGCGACAGGGGGCTGGATCACCCCTCCACTTT. Its protein product is CASKRQGAGSPLHF.

The chain recombines TRBV11-2 with TRBJ1-1; D possibly corresponds to TRBD1 (5 bases). Trimming cost V 2 bases and J 0 bases, with 16 bases left between them. Germline V gene lookup returns CDR1 SGHAT and CDR2 FQNNGV. The CDR3 is made up of 17 amino acids. In DNA, the CDR3 is TGTGCCAGCAGCTTAAGAGTTAAGACAGAAGTGAACACTGAAGCTTTCTTT. Protein product: CASSLRVKTEVNTEAFF.

The V and J genes are TRBV19 and TRBJ1-5, with D unclear. CDR1 and CDR2 from the germline V gene are LNHDA and SQIVND (reference sequence). CDR3 length: 12 amino acids. V was shortened by 6 bases and J by 0 bases, with 3 bases between the two germline ends. For the CDR3, the DNA is TGTGCCAGTAGATATAGCAATCAGCCCCAGCATTTT. Translation gives CASRYSNQPQHF.

The chain couples TRBV18 to TRBJ1-6; D unclear. Trimming took off 3 bases at V and 8 bases at J, with 11 bases between the two ends. Germline V gene sequence: CDR1 KGHSH, CDR2 LQKENI. The CDR3 runs 14 residues. The CDR3: CASSPAGSDSPLHF. The CDR3 DNA reads as TGTGCCAGCTCACCTGCGGGGAGTGATTCACCCCTCCACTTT.

The chain links TRBV19 to TRBJ2-2; D perhaps matches TRBD2 (6 bases). CDR1 and CDR2 (germline): LNHDA, SQIVND (reference sequence). V shed 3 bases and J shed 4 bases, with 12 bases lying between them. The CDR3 loop spans 15 amino acids. CDR3 coding DNA: TGTGCCAGTAGTATCAGGGACTCGAGCACCGGGGAGCTGTTTTTT. Its translation: CASSIRDSSTGELFF.

This chain joins TRBV30 and TRBJ2-1; 10 positions match TRBD2. After removal of 2 bases from V and 6 bases from J, the junction contained 4 bases not matched to a gene. The CDR3 length is 14 residues. Germline-derived CDR1 and CDR2 are GTSNPN and SVGIG (reference sequence). The CDR3 here is CAWSPGLATNEQFF. In DNA, the CDR3 is TGTGCCTGGAGTCCGGGACTAGCGACCAATGAGCAGTTCTTC. Filled out from reference TRBV30 and TRBJ2-1, the complete variable domain reads SQTIHQWPATLVQPVGSPLSLECTVEGTSNPNLYWYRQAAGRGLQLLFYSVGIGQISSEVPQNLSASRPQDRQFILSSKKLLLSDSGFYLCAWSPGLATNEQFFGPGTRLTVL.

In its sample, this clone was seen a few times. The rearrangement joins TRBV27 to TRBJ2-2, with TRBD2 matching 8 bases. Germline CDR1 MNHEY, CDR2 SMNVEV (reference sequence). V dropped 3 bases and J dropped 3; count of bases not matched to a gene: 3. This CDR3 has 15 residues. The DNA of the CDR3 is TGTGCCAGCAGTTTTCGGGGGGGGGACACCGGGGAGCTGTTTTTT. It translates to CASSFRGGDTGELFF.

The chain combines TRBV7-2 with TRBJ1-2, with TRBD1 as a possible D gene (5 bases). Deletions cut 2 bases from V and 0 bases from J, with 10 bases between. CDR1 and CDR2 from the germline V gene are SGHTA and FQGNSA. The CDR3 extends over 15 amino acids. The CDR3 loop is CASSLFSTANYGYTF. In nucleotides, the CDR3 is TGTGCCAGCAGCTTATTCTCGACAGCTAACTATGGCTACACCTTC.

The chain recombines TRBV28 with TRBJ2-3; TRBD2 agrees at 10 bases. Losses at the gene ends were 4 bases for V and 2 bases for J; bases not matched to a gene: 9. This CDR3 is 17 amino acids long. Looked up from germline, CDR1 is MDHEN and CDR2 is SYDVKM. The CDR3 nucleotides read TGTGCCAGCAGTTCTTATAGCGGGAGGTTTACCACAGATACGCAGTATTTT. It translates to CASSSYSGRFTTDTQYF.

The chain couples TRBV18 to TRBJ2-7; 7 positions match TRBD2. CDR3 length: 14 residues. Losses at the gene ends were 3 bases for V and 6 bases for J; bases not matched to a gene: 8. The germline gives CDR1 KGHSH, CDR2 LQKENI. The CDR3 loop is CASSPAGVGPEQYF. CDR3 DNA: TGTGCCAGCTCACCCGCGGGAGTTGGGCCCGAGCAGTACTTC.

This clone was recorded a few times. This rearrangement joins TRBV6-1 to TRBJ1-5; D is uncertain. The germline V and J ends were trimmed by 3 bases and 9 bases, with 12 bases remaining between them. Germline V lookup: CDR1 MNHNS, CDR2 SASEGT. The CDR3 totals 13 residues. The CDR3 region has the DNA TGTGCCAGCAGTGACGGTCCCCTTCGGCCCCAGCATTTT. Amino acids: CASSDGPLRPQHF.

CDR3 residues: CASSMGQGINEKLFF. In DNA form, the CDR3 reads TGCGCCAGCAGCATGGGACAGGGGATTAATGAAAAACTGTTTTTT. The chain carries TRBV5-1 and TRBJ1-4; 10 nucleotides match TRBD1. The CDR3 length is 15 residues. The junction had 4 bases not matched to a gene; V was cut back by 4 bases and J by 4 bases. CDR1 and CDR2 from the germline V gene are SGHRS and YFSETQ.

V is TRBV5-4 and J is TRBJ2-2, with a possible D match to TRBD2 (6 bases). Germline CDR1 is SGHNT and CDR2 is YYREEE (reference sequence). This CDR3 contains 16 residues. The V end was cut by 3 bases, the J end by 2 bases, with 14 bases between. CDR3 bases: TGTGCCAGCAGCTGGGCCGGGACTTCTAACACCGGGGAGCTGTTTTTT. It specifies CASSWAGTSNTGELFF. The variable domain in full, completed from reference TRBV5-4 and TRBJ2-2, reads ETGVTQSPTHLIKTRGQQVTLRCSSQSGHNTVSWYQQALGQGPQFIFQYYREEENGRGNFPPRFSGLQFPNYSSELNVNALELDDSALYLCASSWAGTSNTGELFFGEGSRLTVL.

This chain uses TRBV7-3 with TRBJ2-1, with a tentative D call TRBD2 (6 bases). V lost 5 bases, J lost 4 bases, and 15 bases lay in between. This CDR3 has 15 residues. CDR1 and CDR2 (germline): SGHTA, FQGTGA. The CDR3 reads CASSPRGSGYNEQFF. CDR3 sequence (DNA): TGTGCCAGCAGCCCCCGGGGTAGCGGTTACAATGAGCAGTTCTTC.

As concerns this clone: Here the CDR3 omits its conserved ending phenylalanine or tryptophan, so a read error is the likely source. The DNA is omitted, as the CDR3 cannot be located on it reliably, and the CDR3 follows TCRdb's listing. This chain connects TRBV5-4 to TRBJ2-7; the DNA was not used to check the table's D call, TRBD2. The CDR3 contains 15 residues when both ends are counted. Germline CDR1 is SGHNT and CDR2 is YYREEE (reference sequence). CDR3 region: CASSPNPGSAFWYSL.

The chain employs TRBV5-1 and TRBJ1-5; the D gene is possibly TRBD1 (5 bases). CDR1 SGHRS and CDR2 YFSETQ come from the germline V gene. Deletions cut 0 bases from V and 7 bases from J, with 14 bases between. CDR3 length equals 15 residues. CDR3 nucleotides: TGCGCCAGCAGCTTGGATACAGGCCCTGGACAGCCCCAGCATTTT. Protein sequence: CASSLDTGPGQPQHF.

The chain recombines TRBV7-2 with TRBJ1-2; D gene unclear. This CDR3 region has 13 residues. Germline CDR1 reads SGHTA; CDR2 reads FQGNSA. Trimming took off 2 bases at V and 2 bases at J, with 6 bases between the two ends. DNA of the CDR3: TGTGCCAGCAGCTTAAATGCGAACTATGGCTACACCTTC. Its protein is CASSLNANYGYTF.

This clone has just a few counts. The rearrangement links TRBV5-5 to TRBJ2-7; 7 bases agree with TRBD1. Unmatched junction bases numbered 9, after V lost 0 bases and J lost 3 bases. Germline V CDR1 and CDR2: SGHKS, YYEKEE (reference sequence). The CDR3 covers 16 residues. In nucleotides, the CDR3 is TGTGCCAGCAGCTTGGCGCCGGGACAGTTCAACTACGAGCAGTACTTC. Its translation is CASSLAPGQFNYEQYF.